Detailed here is one TCR beta chain. The target of this receptor is not known. The record has no base qualities; no much larger clone is one base away. Trimming costs V 4 bases and J 5 bases, and their ends lie 18 bases apart. From a lookup of the germline V gene (reference sequence), CDR1 and CDR2 are SGHKS and YYEKEE. The CDR3 covers 15 residues, taking in both the cysteine and the phenylalanine. The kept DNA is CDR3 alone, 45 bases in frame from the first base. The method behind the library was the immunoSEQ multiplex PCR assay. This is the immuneACCESS table as TCRdb keeps it, with only in-frame sequences that have V and J called. A part of the clones is gone; compared with another copy, unresolved V genes explain less than half, and the rest is unexplained. The sample table shows roughly 41,000 clones, and roughly 87% are seen once. The ten largest account for under 0.7% of the sample. The data originate from a study of T cell changes during pregnancy in multiple sclerosis (dated by TCRdb to the late 2010s). As for the study more broadly: The study examined how the T cell repertoire changed over the course of pregnancy in women with multiple sclerosis.

This sequence originates from a female donor with multiple sclerosis, enrolled in a pregnancy study. The rearranged chain carries TRBV5-5 and TRBJ2-5; TRBD2 is possibly the D segment (6 matching bases). The sample here was CD4+ T cells from peripheral blood mononuclear cells, taken in the first trimester of pregnancy. The DNA reads as follows: TGTGCCAGCAGCCCACTGACGAGCGGAGGGGAGACCCAGTACTTC. It specifies CASSPLTSGGETQYF.